This TCR beta chain was observed in a study of blood T cell repertoires in COVID-19. Looking at the study overall: Samples came from the United States, Italy and Spain, spanning acute and convalescent COVID-19. Nucleic acid was either cDNA or gDNA, and it came from T cells, B-cell-depleted T cells, or PBMCs.

V was trimmed by 1 base and J by 2 bases, leaving 10 bases between them. Germline lookup yields CDR1 SGHNT and CDR2 YYREEE (reference sequence). CDR3 length equals 15 residues. Only in-frame clones appear in the TCRdb table, and some are missing; sequencing was by immunoSEQ multiplex PCR. The sample includes 300,000 or so clones, around 85% of them seen just once. In terms of age and location, participants ranged from roughly 18 to 95 years and lived in about 25 US areas. Participant-reported clinical history was the basis for cohort assignment. The sample consisted of PBMCs or T cells enriched from blood (not recorded which). The TCR was taken from a woman in her thirties or forties with acute COVID-19. The chain joins TRBV5-4 to TRBJ1-3; D not certain. The CDR3 DNA sequence: TGTGCCAGCAGCTTGCCGGGAATGGCTGGAAACACCATATATTTT. It translates to CASSLPGMAGNTIYF.